The 19 T cell receptor beta chains listed next were all sequenced from one sample in a study of radiation and T cells in renal cell carcinoma (dated by TCRdb to the early 2020s). Per the publication, the time point label means: blood 2 weeks post-SBRT. Sample treatment or condition, as interpreted from the label and publication: 15 Gy SBRT to primary tumor, nephrectomy 4 weeks later. The library was prepared using the immunoSEQ multiplex PCR assay. TCRdb re-hosts the immuneACCESS table, in-frame sequences only. Its copies lack some clones; in the studies checked, an unresolved V gene accounts for under half of them, and the cause for the rest is not known. Here the sample has tens of thousands of clones; approximately 86% occur a single time. Roughly 20% of the sample rests with the top ten. The material was blood, obtained from a patient whose treatment included radiotherapy and nephrectomy. These receptors were taken from a woman in her 50s with renal cell carcinoma.

This clone has only a few counts. The CDR3 region is CASSISQNTGELFF. CDR3 bases: TGTGCCAGTAGTATAAGCCAGAACACCGGGGAGCTGTTTTTT. The rearrangement uses TRBV19 and TRBJ2-2; D remains unclear. Germline V lookup: CDR1 LNHDA, CDR2 SQIVND (reference sequence). The CDR3 consists of 14 residues. Trimming stripped 2 bases from V and 1 base from J, with 5 bases between.

This clone has only a few counts. The chain uses TRBV29-1 and TRBJ1-1; tentatively, D is TRBD1 (6 bases). The germline V and J ends were trimmed by 4 bases and 5 bases, with 17 bases remaining between them. CDR1 and CDR2 (germline): SQVTM, ANQGSEA. The CDR3 loop spans 14 amino acids. This CDR3 is CSVGELLGGTEAFF. The CDR3 coding sequence is TGCAGCGTTGGAGAGCTGCTAGGGGGGACTGAAGCTTTCTTT.

The chain recombines TRBV28 with TRBJ2-7; TRBD2 matches 11 bases. The germline CDR1 and CDR2 sequences are MDHEN and SYDVKM. The CDR3 runs 15 residues. The V segment lost 8 bases and the J segment 4 bases; nucleotides outside the gene matches: 10. The CDR3 sequence: CASGLAGGHGYEQYF. Written as DNA, the CDR3 is TGTGCCAGCGGATTAGCGGGGGGGCATGGGTACGAGCAGTACTTC.

This chain connects TRBV7-9 to TRBJ2-7, with D possibly being TRBD2 (6 bases). This CDR3 has 14 amino acids. V dropped 2 bases and J dropped 0 bases, with 8 bases sitting between them. CDR1 is SEHNR and CDR2 is FQNEAQ in the germline V gene (reference sequence). CDR3 sequence reads: CASSLTSYSYEQYF. CDR3 in DNA: TGTGCCAGCAGCTTAACTAGCTACTCCTACGAGCAGTACTTC.

This chain joins TRBV6-6 and TRBJ2-5; D uncertain. Germline CDR1 reads MNHNY; CDR2 reads SVGAGI (reference sequence). This CDR3 spans 12 amino acids. V gave up 0 bases and J gave up 5 bases, with 4 bases separating them. CDR3 in DNA: TGTGCCAGCAGTTACTCGCGGGAGACCCAGTACTTC. Translating gives CASSYSRETQYF.

The chain couples TRBV25-1 to TRBJ2-3; TRBD1 matches 11 bases. V lost 2 bases and J lost 6; bases outside the gene matches: 7. The CDR3 loop spans 16 amino acids. CDR1 and CDR2 (germline): MGHDK, SYGVNS. CDR3 coding DNA: TGTGCCAGCAGTGAAACCACCGGGACAGGGGGGGATACGCAGTATTTT. Its protein is CASSETTGTGGDTQYF.

V usage is TRBV11-2 and J usage is TRBJ2-1; TRBD2 aligns across 13 bases. The CDR3 spans 17 residues. The trim removed 1 base at V and 9 bases at J, leaving 9 bases unmatched. Germline V gene lookup returns CDR1 SGHAT and CDR2 FQNNGV. CDR3 in DNA: TGTGCCAGCAGCTTAGTGGGGGGGACTAGCGGGATAGGTGAGCAGTTCTTC. As protein: CASSLVGGTSGIGEQFF.

This chain uses TRBV29-1 with TRBJ1-2, with no clear D. The CDR3 contains 13 residues. The germline gives CDR1 SQVTM, CDR2 ANQGSEA. V lost 6 bases and J lost 4, with 15 bases in between. This chain's CDR3 is CSVKKEGGYGYTF. The CDR3 DNA sequence: TGCAGCGTCAAGAAAGAGGGAGGCTATGGCTACACCTTC.

A single count supports this clone. The DNA is left out, because the CDR3 cannot be placed on it with certainty; the CDR3 is given as TCRdb lists it. The chain is built from TRBV27 and TRBJ2-1; the tabulated D call, TRBD2, remains unverified against the DNA. Germline CDR1 reads MNHEY; CDR2 reads SMNVEV (reference sequence). The CDR3 spans 16 amino acids, including both terminal residues. The CDR3 here is CASSTSGLAGEDEQFF.

CDR3 loop: CASSSGDRPGTEAFF. CDR3 bases: TGCGCCAGCAGCTCGGGAGACAGGCCGGGCACTGAAGCTTTCTTT. The V call is TRBV5-1, the J call TRBJ1-1; possible D gene TRBD1, 6 bases. The germline V gene has CDR1 SGHRS and CDR2 YFSETQ. Trimming took 3 bases from V and 4 from J, leaving 16 bases between them. The CDR3 is 15 amino acids.

This chain joins TRBV7-8 and TRBJ2-7; D gene uncertain. Per the germline V gene, CDR1 is SGHVS and CDR2 is FQNEAQ. V was pared by 1 base and J by 6 bases, with 19 bases between. This CDR3 contains 16 residues. The CDR3, as DNA: TGTGCCAGCAGCTTAGGAGGTGCAGGACCCCGGGTCGAGCAGTACTTC. It yields the protein CASSLGGAGPRVEQYF. Together with reference TRBV7-8 and TRBJ2-7, the CDR3 gives the full variable domain: GAGVSQSPRYKVAKRGQDVALRCDPISGHVSLFWYQQALGQGPEFLTYFQNEAQLDKSGLPSDRFFAERPEGSVSTLKIQRTQQEDSAVYLCASSLGGAGPRVEQYFGPGTRLTVT.

This clone was counted a few times. This chain uses TRBV27 with TRBJ2-7; D is perhaps TRBD1 (6 bases). Germline V gives CDR1 MNHEY, CDR2 SMNVEV (reference sequence). Trimming left V 6 bases short and J 4 bases short, with 16 bases between. The CDR3 extends over 14 amino acids. The CDR3 DNA follows: TGTGCCAGCAGGCCCGGGACACCTCCGTACGAGCAGTACTTC. Amino acid sequence: CASRPGTPPYEQYF.

The chain combines TRBV6-1 with TRBJ2-3, with D unresolved. The CDR3 loop spans 12 amino acids. Germline loops: CDR1 MNHNS, CDR2 SASEGT. The V gene lost 1 base and the J gene lost 6 bases, with 5 bases spanning the gap. The CDR3 DNA follows: TGTGCCAGCAGTGAAGTTGGCGATACGCAGTATTTT. It is translated as CASSEVGDTQYF.

The chain is built from TRBV28 and TRBJ1-1; D ambiguous. Trimming cost V 4 bases and J 5 bases, with 5 bases left between them. From germline, CDR1 is MDHEN and CDR2 SYDVKM. The CDR3 spans 11 residues. The CDR3 nucleotides are TGTGCCAGCAGTTCTGAAACTGAAGCTTTCTTT. Its translation: CASSSETEAFF.

The V gene is TRBV28, the J gene TRBJ2-7; 10 bases match TRBD1. J was trimmed by 7 bases and V by 5 bases; bases with no gene match: 11. This CDR3 comprises 15 residues. The germline V gene has CDR1 MDHEN and CDR2 SYDVKM. The chain's CDR3 is CASSETGGQIGEQYF. The CDR3 coding sequence is TGTGCCAGCAGTGAGACAGGGGGCCAGATTGGGGAGCAGTACTTC.

The chain joins TRBV18 to TRBJ2-5, with D unresolved. The CDR3 loop spans 14 amino acids. CDR1 is KGHSH, CDR2 LQKENI, per germline. V lost 2 bases and J lost 5, with 12 bases in between. As DNA, the CDR3 is TGTGCCAGCTCACCAGCGTCGGGTCTGGAGACCCAGTACTTC. This gives the protein CASSPASGLETQYF.

The chain combines TRBV4-1 with TRBJ1-4; D perhaps matches TRBD1 (6 bases). The ends were cut back, 4 bases at V and 0 bases at J, with 21 bases in the middle. CDR3 length: 19 amino acids. From germline, CDR1 is MGHRA and CDR2 YSYEKL. The CDR3 bases are TGCGCCAGCAGCCCCTCCATGCCCCGTACAGGGACAACTAATGAAAAACTGTTTTTT. This gives the protein CASSPSMPRTGTTNEKLFF.

The genes are TRBV7-8 and TRBJ2-1; D possibly corresponds to TRBD1 (7 bases). The germline gives CDR1 SGHVS, CDR2 FQNEAQ. The CDR3 length is 16 residues. The V end lost 5 bases, the J end lost 5 bases, and 19 bases lay between the germline ends. CDR3 nucleotide sequence: TGTGCCAGCAGCATCAGGGGGACTGGAGGGCACAATGAGCAGTTCTTC. It is translated as CASSIRGTGGHNEQFF.

This chain uses TRBV7-2 with TRBJ2-7; possible D gene TRBD1, 6 bases. The CDR3 totals 14 residues. Germline-derived CDR1 and CDR2 are SGHTA and FQGNSA. V lost 3 bases and J lost 2, with 11 bases in between. This CDR3 reads CASSFIQGPYEQYF. The CDR3 bases are TGTGCCAGCAGCTTTATACAGGGTCCCTACGAGCAGTACTTC.